The 17 T cell receptor beta chains in this list originate from one sample, sequenced in a study of T cells after yellow fever vaccination. TCRdb reprocessed the 5' RACE reads via MiXCR and lists one record per CDR3 protein. The data show under 600,000 distinct CDR3 sequences, roughly 12% seen once. The sample here was PBMCs, taken on the day of the yellow fever booster vaccination. The receptors derive from a man under 40 who received the YFV17D yellow fever vaccine.

Only a few counts were recorded for this clonotype. V usage is TRBV4-3 and J usage is TRBJ1-4; 12 nucleotides agree with TRBD1. From germline, CDR1 is LGHNA and CDR2 YSLEER. V shed 6 bases, J shed 8 bases, and the junction held 7 bases outside the gene matches. The CDR3 length is 15 residues. CDR3 DNA sequence: TGCGCCAGCAGTCGACCGGGACAGGGGGCGGAAAAACTGTTTTTT. It translates to CASSRPGQGAEKLFF.

This clonotype was counted many times. The chain joins TRBV6-4 to TRBJ2-2; D unresolved. The germline V gene encodes CDR1 MRHNA and CDR2 SNTAGT. Between the trimmed V and J ends, which lost 7 bases and 5 bases, there was a span of 17 bases. The length of the CDR3 is 15 residues. The CDR3 bases are TGTGCCAGCAAGGTTACCCCAGGTTTGACCGGGGAGCTGTTTTTT. It codes for CASKVTPGLTGELFF.

This clonotype was counted only a few times. The chain combines TRBV6-1 with TRBJ1-6, with 8 bases identical to TRBD1. From germline, CDR1 is MNHNS and CDR2 SASEGT. V trimming: 6 bases; J trimming: 6 bases; junction bases outside the gene matches: 7. The CDR3 loop spans 15 amino acids. CDR3 region: CASSDRDRFNSPLHF. DNA for the CDR3: TGTGCCAGCAGCGACAGGGACAGGTTTAATTCACCCCTCCACTTT.

This rearrangement joins TRBV20-1 to TRBJ2-5, with D maybe TRBD2 (5 bases). V lost 5 bases to trimming and J lost 1 base, with 11 bases between them. The CDR3 contains 13 residues. The germline V gene encodes CDR1 DFQATT and CDR2 SNEGSKA (reference sequence). CDR3 DNA sequence: TGCAGTGCTCCCGTAAGCGGCCAAGAGACCCAGTACTTC. Amino acid sequence: CSAPVSGQETQYF.

The chain links TRBV15 to TRBJ2-1; the D gene could be TRBD1 or TRBD2 (6 bases each). The V gene's germline CDR1 is LNHNV and CDR2 YYDKDF (reference sequence). Trimming left V 5 bases short and J 4 bases short, with 21 bases between. The CDR3 loop spans 17 amino acids. Here the CDR3 reads CATSALGSGGLYNEQFF. DNA of the CDR3: TGTGCCACCAGCGCCCTAGGATCTGGGGGGCTGTACAATGAGCAGTTCTTC.

This rearrangement joins TRBV6-1 to TRBJ1-2, with D perhaps TRBD1 (5 bases). Germline-derived CDR1 and CDR2 are MNHNS and SASEGT. The CDR3 has 13 amino acids. V lost 5 bases and J lost 7, with 14 bases in between. The CDR3 coding sequence is TGTGCCAGCAGTCCCACGGGAGGGACTGGCTACACCTTC. Protein sequence: CASSPTGGTGYTF.

This clonotype was seen a handful of times. V and J are TRBV29-1 and TRBJ1-1; no clear D gene. Germline lookup yields CDR1 SQVTM and CDR2 ANQGSEA. This CDR3 spans 13 amino acids. Between the trimmed V and J ends, which lost 2 bases and 0 bases, there was a span of 7 bases. This chain's CDR3 is CSVETVMNTEAFF. In nucleotides, the CDR3 is TGCAGCGTTGAAACGGTCATGAACACTGAAGCTTTCTTT.

V gene TRBV7-8 combines with J gene TRBJ2-3; D possibly corresponds to TRBD1 (6 bases). The CDR3 sequence is 16 residues long. The germline V gene encodes CDR1 SGHVS and CDR2 FQNEAQ. Between the trimmed V and J ends, which lost 3 bases and 3 bases, there was a span of 16 bases. The CDR3 DNA sequence: TGTGCCAGCAGCTTGAACAGGGTGAATGGGACAGATACGCAGTATTTT. Translated, it gives CASSLNRVNGTDTQYF.

This clonotype was detected a few times. This sequence joins TRBV29-1 and TRBJ1-2; perhaps TRBD1 as D (5 bases). CDR3 length: 12 amino acids. V lost 6 bases and J lost 4, with 12 bases in between. Germline V gene data show CDR1 as SQVTM and CDR2 as ANQGSEA. CDR3 nucleotides: TGCAGCGTGGCGGGTACAGGCTATGGCTACACCTTC. Translated: CSVAGTGYGYTF.

This chain uses TRBV5-4 with TRBJ2-3; 9 positions match TRBD2. Per the germline V gene, CDR1 is SGHNT and CDR2 is YYREEE (reference sequence). V gave up 0 bases and J gave up 0 bases; unmatched junction bases: 2. CDR3 length: 16 residues. Here the CDR3 DNA reads TGTGCCAGCAGCTTGGCGCTAGCGGGGAGCACAGATACGCAGTATTTT. Encoded protein: CASSLALAGSTDTQYF.

V usage is TRBV12-3 or TRBV12-4 and J usage is TRBJ2-5; D is tentatively TRBD1 or TRBD2 (5 bases each). Trimming pared 6 bases from V and 5 bases from J, leaving 16 bases between. This CDR3 is 14 amino acids long. The CDR3 is CASSLGTIGETQYF. CDR3 nucleotide sequence: TGTGCCAGCAGCCTAGGGACCATTGGGGAGACCCAGTACTTC.

In this sample, this clonotype turned up many times. The rearrangement uses TRBV2 and TRBJ2-3, with D possibly being TRBD2 (6 bases). This CDR3 comprises 15 residues. The germline V gene encodes CDR1 SNHLY and CDR2 FYNNEI. V lost 5 bases, J lost 0 bases, and 12 bases lay in between. As DNA, the CDR3 is TGTGCCAGCAGTTCCGGGACTTTAAGCACAGATACGCAGTATTTT. Its protein product is CASSSGTLSTDTQYF.

This clonotype appeared a few times. J is TRBJ1-2 and V is TRBV20-1, with 7 bases lining up with TRBD1. Trimming cost V 6 bases and J 3 bases; bases outside gene matches: 13. Germline CDR1 reads DFQATT; CDR2 reads SNEGSKA (reference sequence). The CDR3 runs 15 residues. The CDR3 region is CSARPRQGSDYGYTF. The CDR3 nucleotides read TGCAGTGCCCGACCCAGACAGGGTTCGGACTATGGCTACACCTTC.

The chain joins TRBV7-2 to TRBJ1-2; TRBD1 is a possible D gene (5 bases). This CDR3 is 14 amino acids long. Per the germline V gene, CDR1 is SGHTA and CDR2 is FQGNSA. The V end lost 7 bases, the J end lost 7 bases, and 19 bases lay between the germline ends. The CDR3 DNA is TGTGCCAGCACCGAACCCCGCAGGGTTGGTGGCTACACCTTC. It specifies CASTEPRRVGGYTF.

This clonotype appeared a few times. CDR3 DNA sequence: TGCAGCACCCGACAGGGCATTTCCTACGAGCAGTACTTC. It specifies CSTRQGISYEQYF. The chain has TRBV29-1 and TRBJ2-7; TRBD1 aligns across 7 bases. The trim removed 8 bases at V and 1 base at J, leaving 8 bases unmatched. The V gene's germline CDR1 is SQVTM and CDR2 ANQGSEA. The CDR3 is made up of 13 amino acids.

This clonotype was counted only a few times. For the CDR3, the DNA is TGTGCCAGCAGCTTAGTGATAGATACGCAGTATTTT. Its protein is CASSLVIDTQYF. J is TRBJ2-3 and V is TRBV7-2, with D hard to call. Per germline, CDR1 SGHTA and CDR2 FQGNSA. V shed 1 base and J shed 5 bases, with 4 bases lying between them. The CDR3 has 12 amino acids. The whole variable domain, remainder taken from reference TRBV7-2 and TRBJ2-3, is GAGVSQSPSNKVTEKGKDVELRCDPISGHTALYWYRQSLGQGLEFLIYFQGNSAPDKSGLPSDRFSAERTGGSVSTLTIQRTQQEDSAVYLCASSLVIDTQYFGPGTRLTVL.

This clonotype has more than one count but fewer than ten. The V call is TRBV12-3 or TRBV12-4, the J call TRBJ1-6; unclear D gene. The CDR3 is 13 residues long. V was cut by 5 bases and J by 10 bases, with 12 bases left in between. In DNA form, the CDR3 reads TGTGCCAGCAGTCGGGAGATTGGATCACCCCTCCACTTT. Its translation is CASSREIGSPLHF.